A single TCR beta chain is shown here with its context. V lost 6 bases to trimming and J lost 1 base; unmatched junction nucleotides: 3. CDR1 and CDR2 from the germline V gene are WNHNN and SYGVQD (reference sequence). The CDR3 is 14 amino acids. Produced via immunoSEQ multiplex PCR; TCRdb's table is partial and in-frame only. Here the sample spans about 32,000 clones, over 75% being singletons. Time point: cycle 4 day 1 (C4D1), after less than 7 weeks of nivolumab. Exposure to brentuximab vedotin varied, and each patient had relapsed following autologous stem cell transplantation. The sample belongs to a study of PD-1 blockade in classical Hodgkin lymphoma.

This TCR derives from a human donor with classical Hodgkin lymphoma. The chain carries TRBV10-1 and TRBJ1-1; 9 bases map to TRBD1. The material was peripheral blood mononuclear cells (PBMCs), obtained before the fourth cycle of nivolumab. The CDR3 region is CASRPGQGNTEAFF. The CDR3 nucleotides are TGCGCCAGCAGACCGGGACAGGGGAACACTGAAGCTTTCTTT.